Listed below are T cell receptor beta chains from one sample, sequenced in a study of tumor and adjacent non-tumor tissue in lung cancer. TCRdb re-called the multiplex PCR reads with MiXCR, one entry per CDR3 protein. The sample records 90,000 to 120,000 distinct CDR3 sequences, roughly 60% being singletons. The sequencing input was distant non-tumor lung tissue. These receptors originate from a man aged 30 to 39 with non-small cell lung cancer. The CDR3 runs from the conserved cysteine through the conserved F or W. D genes are given only for firm matches. Size is omitted from some rows. Given values are once, few, many or a class for expanded clones.

d_gene: TRBD1; v_gene: TRBV12-3/TRBV12-4; j_gene: TRBJ2-2; abundance: .; CDR3nt: TGTGCCAGTAGTTTAGCGGACAGGGTTAACACCGGGGAGCTGTTTTTT; CDR3aa: CASSLADRVNTGELFF
d_gene: .; v_gene: TRBV2; j_gene: TRBJ1-2; abundance: .; CDR3nt: TGTGCCAGCAGTGCTTCACGCCGGAACTATGGCTACACCTTC; CDR3aa: CASSASRRNYGYTF
d_gene: .; v_gene: TRBV6-6; j_gene: TRBJ1-1; abundance: many; CDR3nt: TGTGCCAGCAGAAACTATGAAGCTTTCTTT; CDR3aa: CASRNYEAFF
d_gene: TRBD2; v_gene: TRBV11-2; j_gene: TRBJ2-7; abundance: .; CDR3nt: TGTGCCAGCAGCACTCCCGGGACTAGGTATCGCGAGCAGTACTTC; CDR3aa: CASSTPGTRYREQYF
d_gene: .; v_gene: TRBV6-5; j_gene: TRBJ1-1; abundance: many; CDR3nt: TGTGCCAGCAGTTATGCCACATACACTGAAGCTTTCTTT; CDR3aa: CASSYATYTEAFF
d_gene: .; v_gene: TRBV5-4; j_gene: TRBJ2-2; abundance: many; CDR3nt: TGTGCCAGCAGCACAGGACGGACCGGGGAGCTGTTTTTT; CDR3aa: CASSTGRTGELFF
d_gene: .; v_gene: TRBV6-1; j_gene: TRBJ2-1; abundance: once; CDR3nt: TGTGCCGGCAGTGTAATCCGGGACAACTTCTACAATGAGCAGCTCTTC; CDR3aa: CAGSVIRDNFYNEQLF
d_gene: .; v_gene: TRBV12-5; j_gene: TRBJ2-6; abundance: once; CDR3nt: TGTGCTAGTGGTTTGGTATGGGCATACTCTGGGGTCAACGTCCTGACTTTC; CDR3aa: CASGLVWAYSGVNVLTF
d_gene: TRBD2; v_gene: TRBV6-2/TRBV6-3; j_gene: TRBJ2-5; abundance: .; CDR3nt: TGTGACAGCAGTTTGGGACTAGCGGGGGGGCCGCAAGGGACCCAGTACTTC; CDR3aa: CDSSLGLAGGPQGTQYF
d_gene: TRBD2; v_gene: TRBV6-2/TRBV6-3; j_gene: TRBJ2-1; abundance: .; CDR3nt: TGTGCCAGCAGTTACTCGCTAGCGGGGGGGCATGTGGAGCAGTTCTTC; CDR3aa: CASSYSLAGGHVEQFF